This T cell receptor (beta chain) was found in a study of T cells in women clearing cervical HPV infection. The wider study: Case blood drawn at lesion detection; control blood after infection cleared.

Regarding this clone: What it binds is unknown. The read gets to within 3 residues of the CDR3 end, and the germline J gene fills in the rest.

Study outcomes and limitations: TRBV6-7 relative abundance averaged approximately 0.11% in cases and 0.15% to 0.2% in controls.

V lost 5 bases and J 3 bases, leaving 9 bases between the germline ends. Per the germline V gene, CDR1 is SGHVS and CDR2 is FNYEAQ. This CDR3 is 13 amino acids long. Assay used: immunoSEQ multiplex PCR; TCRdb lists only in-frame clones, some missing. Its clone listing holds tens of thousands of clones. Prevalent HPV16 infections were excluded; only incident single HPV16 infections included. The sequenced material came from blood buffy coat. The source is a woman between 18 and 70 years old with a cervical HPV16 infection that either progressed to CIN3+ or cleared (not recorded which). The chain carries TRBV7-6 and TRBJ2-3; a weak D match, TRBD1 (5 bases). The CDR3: CASSGHQTDTQYF. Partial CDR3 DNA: TGTGCCAGCAGCGGACATCAGACAGATACG.